This T cell receptor (beta chain) was retrieved from a study of control samples from healthy donors and cancer patients. Germline V CDR1 and CDR2: GTSNPN, SVGIG (reference sequence). The junction had 9 bases not matched to a gene; V was cut back by 3 bases and J by 8 bases. This CDR3 has 16 amino acids. Sequencing used immunoSEQ multiplex PCR; TCRdb keeps in-frame clones, though not all of them. The sample includes about 48,000 clones, 85% to 95% seen only once; the top ten take roughly a quarter. The material sequenced was PBMCs. The chain recombines TRBV30 with TRBJ2-1; 14 bases match TRBD2. The TCR was taken from a woman aged 50 to 60 with head and neck cancer. Here the CDR3 reads CAWSSGTSGSLDEQFF. DNA for the CDR3: TGTGCCTGGAGCTCCGGGACTAGCGGGAGTTTAGATGAGCAGTTCTTC. The whole variable domain, remainder taken from reference TRBV30 and TRBJ2-1, is SQTIHQWPATLVQPVGSPLSLECTVEGTSNPNLYWYRQAAGRGLQLLFYSVGIGQISSEVPQNLSASRPQDRQFILSSKKLLLSDSGFYLCAWSSGTSGSLDEQFFGPGTRLTVL.